These T cell receptor beta chains were read from a single sample in a study of blood T cell repertoires in COVID-19. This table comes from immunoSEQ multiplex PCR, and its TCRdb copy is limited to in-frame clones, with some not included. The data show about 64,000 clones, 88% seen once. Sequencing used peripheral blood. These receptors originate from a woman aged 60-75 years with COVID-19, enrolled during active disease. Both conserved end residues are part of each CDR3. The D gene is left open where the match is weak.

D,length,V,CDR3
TRBD2,13,TRBV19,CASGTSGRGEQFF
TRBD1,14,TRBV28,CASSPQGATTEAFF
.,14,TRBV10-3,CAASSGDDNSPLHF
.,13,TRBV5-4,CASSQNRAPEAFF
TRBD1,16,TRBV9,CASSVVPGGITGELFF
TRBD1,13,TRBV19,CASIGTGFYGYTF
.,15,TRBV4-3,CASSQDIQGDYEQYF
TRBD1,14,TRBV10-3,CAISDRTGESPLHF
.,12,TRBV3-1/TRBV3-2,CASSHLSYEQYF
TRBD1,12,TRBV6-6,CASSVTGNEQFF
TRBD1,16,TRBV5-1,CASSPRQGTHAPVQFF
TRBD1,16,TRBV18,CASSPPNGQGADTQYF
.,12,TRBV7-9,CASSLNHYGYTF
TRBD1,14,TRBV24-1,CATNPGQGVETQYF
TRBD2,15,TRBV5-6,CASSFSLAGADTQYF
TRBD1,14,TRBV19,CASSGGQGRYEQYF
.,15,TRBV7-6,CASSPQGYSYNEQFF
TRBD2,19,TRBV7-9,CASSSRLAGGTSSYNEQFF
.,15,TRBV4-2,CASTERGGDNYGYTF
.,13,TRBV27,CASSLTGQKNYTF
TRBD2,15,TRBV4-3,CASSPQPSGQETQYF
.,14,TRBV12-5,CASGFPGGDYEQYF
TRBD2,16,TRBV18,CASSPRDGGYTDTQYF
TRBD2,16,TRBV7-8,CASSIQAGGLPYEQYF
TRBD1,18,TRBV18,CASSPRSPGTAINTEAFF
.,13,TRBV27,CASTPRGDTEAFF
TRBD1,14,TRBV6-5,CASSYQGESYEQYF
TRBD2,17,TRBV4-2,CASSQEALAGTYNEQFF
.,15,TRBV7-9,CASSLVASSTDTQYF
TRBD1,15,TRBV6-2/TRBV6-3,CASSYVGTGYQPQHF
TRBD1,13,TRBV4-1,CASSLRQGAEAFF
TRBD1,12,TRBV29-1,CSVGTGDQPQHF
.,13,TRBV9,CASSVNPTYEQYF
TRBD1,18,TRBV18,CASSPLSGTGGNTGELFF
TRBD1,15,TRBV5-6,CASSLAPGQGNEQYF
.,16,TRBV7-8,CASSLARLAFTDTQYF
TRBD1,15,TRBV6-5,CASSYGTGVTYEQYF
.,16,TRBV5-1,CASSSLSGLTNEKLFF
.,13,TRBV5-1,CASSLSTGLGAFF
TRBD2,21,TRBV6-6,CASSPVGAGTSGSTKDNEQFF
TRBD2,14,TRBV7-2,CASSLEPSGNEQFF
TRBD2,19,TRBV10-3,CAIRSGTSGTVISYNEQFF
.,13,TRBV3-1/TRBV3-2,CASSQVEGEKLFF
.,15,TRBV6-1,CASSEHRVIADTQYF